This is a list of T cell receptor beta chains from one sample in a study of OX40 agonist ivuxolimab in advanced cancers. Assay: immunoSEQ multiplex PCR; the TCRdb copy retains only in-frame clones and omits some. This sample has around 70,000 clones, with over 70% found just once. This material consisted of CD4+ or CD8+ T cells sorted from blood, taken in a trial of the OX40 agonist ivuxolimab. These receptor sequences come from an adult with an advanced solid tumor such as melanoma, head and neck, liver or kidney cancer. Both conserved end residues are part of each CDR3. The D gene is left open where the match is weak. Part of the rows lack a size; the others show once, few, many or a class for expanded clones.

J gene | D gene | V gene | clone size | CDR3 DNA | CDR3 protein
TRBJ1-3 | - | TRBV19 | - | TGTGCCAGTAGTATAATAAACTACTCTGGAAACACCATATATTTT | CASSIINYSGNTIYF
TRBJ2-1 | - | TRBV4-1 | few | TGCGCCAGCAGCCAATGGGCCAGCTCCTACAATGAGCAGTTCTTC | CASSQWASSYNEQFF
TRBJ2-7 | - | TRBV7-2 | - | TGTGCCAGCAGCGCCCAGGGCCTTGGCGAGCAGTACTTC | CASSAQGLGEQYF
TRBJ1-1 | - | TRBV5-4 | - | TGTGCCAGCAGCTTGGCCCAGCCTTACACTGAAGCTTTCTTT | CASSLAQPYTEAFF
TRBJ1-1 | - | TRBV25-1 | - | TGTGCCAGCAGTGACGCAGGGACGGCGAACACTGAAGCTTTCTTT | CASSDAGTANTEAFF
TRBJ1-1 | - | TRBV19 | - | TGTGCCAGTAGTAACCAGGGGTGGACTGAAGCTTTCTTT | CASSNQGWTEAFF
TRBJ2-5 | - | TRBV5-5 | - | TGTGCCAGCAGCCCGAGAGGACAGCAAGAGACCCAGTACTTC | CASSPRGQQETQYF
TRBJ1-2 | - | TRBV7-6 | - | TGTGCCAGCAGCTTAACAACATCTTCGACTGGCTACACCTTC | CASSLTTSSTGYTF
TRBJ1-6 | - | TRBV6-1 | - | TGTGCCAGCAGTGCGGGGACCTTTAATTCACCCCTCCACTTT | CASSAGTFNSPLHF
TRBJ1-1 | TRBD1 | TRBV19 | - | TGTGCCAGTAGGCGATACAGGGGGCTCACCACTGAAGCTTTCTTT | CASRRYRGLTTEAFF
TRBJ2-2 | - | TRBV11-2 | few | TGTGCCAGCAGCTCCCCGTTTCGCTACTCGGGGCACACCGGGGAGCTGTTTTTT | CASSSPFRYSGHTGELFF
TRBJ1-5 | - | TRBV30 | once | TGTGCCTGGAGTGGGGCCAGCACAGATCAGCCCCAGCATTTT | CAWSGASTDQPQHF
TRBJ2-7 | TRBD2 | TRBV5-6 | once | TGTGCCAGCAGGGGGCCGGGACTAGCGGGTGGATATCGCTACGAGCAGTACTTC | CASRGPGLAGGYRYEQYF
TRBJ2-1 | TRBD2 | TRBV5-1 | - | TGCGCCAGCAGCCGAGGACTAGCGGGAGGTTTTTCCAATGAGCAGTTCTTC | CASSRGLAGGFSNEQFF
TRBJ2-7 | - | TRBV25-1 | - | TGTGCCAGCCGGCCGGGGACGGCCAACTACGAGCAGTACTTC | CASRPGTANYEQYF
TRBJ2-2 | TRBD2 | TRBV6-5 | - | TGTGCCAGCAGGAGGACTAGCACCGGGGAGCTGTTTTTT | CASRRTSTGELFF
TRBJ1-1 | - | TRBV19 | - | TGTGCCAGTAGTGGAGGGGGTTCCGGTGAAGCTTTCTTT | CASSGGGSGEAFF
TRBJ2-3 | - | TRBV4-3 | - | TGCGCCAGCAGCCAAACCTTAGCTGACGCTAGCACAGATACGCAGTATTTT | CASSQTLADASTDTQYF
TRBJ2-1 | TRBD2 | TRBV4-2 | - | TGTGCCAGCAGCCAAGCTAGCGGGAGTGGTGAGCAGTTCTTC | CASSQASGSGEQFF
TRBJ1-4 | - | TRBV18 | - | TGTGCCAGCTCACCACAACAGGGTGCAACTAATGAAAAACTGTTTTTT | CASSPQQGATNEKLFF
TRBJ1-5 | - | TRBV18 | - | TGTGCCAGCTCACCAGGCCACAATCAGCCCCAGCATTTT | CASSPGHNQPQHF
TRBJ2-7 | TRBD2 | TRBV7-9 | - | TGTGCCAGCAGCTTTACCAGCGGGGTTGAGGAGCAGTACTTC | CASSFTSGVEEQYF
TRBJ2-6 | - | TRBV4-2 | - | TGTGCCAGCAGCCAAGATGTAAGCTCCTCTGGGGCCAACGTCCTGACTTTC | CASSQDVSSSGANVLTF
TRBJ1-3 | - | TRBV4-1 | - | TGCGCCAGCAGCCAGTGGGCAAGTGGAAACACCATATATTTT | CASSQWASGNTIYF
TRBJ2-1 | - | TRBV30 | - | TGTGCCTCAAATCCCCAGTCTAGCTTTGATGAGCAGTTCTTC | CASNPQSSFDEQFF
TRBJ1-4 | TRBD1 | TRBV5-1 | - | TGCGCCAGCAGCCCCGAGTGGCAGGGGGCGAGAGGGGGTGAAAAACTGTTTTTT | CASSPEWQGARGGEKLFF
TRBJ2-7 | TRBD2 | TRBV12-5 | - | TGTGCTAGTGGTAGCGCTTTGGGGACTAGCGGCGAGCAGTACTTC | CASGSALGTSGEQYF
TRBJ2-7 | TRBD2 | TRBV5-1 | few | TGCGCCAGCAGCTTGGCTAGCGGCCCACAACCGGGCTACGAGCAGTACTTC | CASSLASGPQPGYEQYF
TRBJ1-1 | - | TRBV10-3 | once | TGTGCCATCAAGGGGGGAACCACTGAAGCTTTCTTT | CAIKGGTTEAFF
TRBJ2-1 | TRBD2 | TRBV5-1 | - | TGCGCCAGCAGCCCTGGACTAGCGGGAGGACCTATATCCTACAATGAGCAGTTCTTC | CASSPGLAGGPISYNEQFF
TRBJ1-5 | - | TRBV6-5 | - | TGTGCCAGCAGGGGACGGTCTAATCAGCCCCAGCATTTT | CASRGRSNQPQHF
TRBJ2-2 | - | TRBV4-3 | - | TGCGCCAGCAGCCCCTCGTTTAGTCGGGTAATGGGAACCGGGGAGCTGTTTTTT | CASSPSFSRVMGTGELFF